This TCR beta chain stems from a study of naive and memory T cell subsets. Notes on the study in general: Far more TCRs reportedly came from tuberculin skin test site biopsies.

Treatment meaning: skin biopsy from PPD injection site in Mantoux-positive individual. An oligonucleotide containing a UMI was ligated to the 3' end of TCR cDNA. This clonotype was found many times. The target antigen is unknown. The SP2 primer and nested alpha and beta constant region primers amplified ligated cDNA in four rounds. From the UMI-ligation and nested PCR reads, TCRdb called clonotypes with MiXCR, one entry per CDR3 protein. The sample holds under 25,000 distinct CDR3 sequences, 4.5% to 7% seen once. CDR1 and CDR2 (germline): SQVTM, ANQGSEA. The CDR3 contains 12 residues. The trim removed 7 bases at V and 5 bases at J, leaving 7 bases unmatched.

The sample was skin, taken from a tuberculin skin test site. The TCR comes from an adult in good health. This rearrangement joins TRBV29-1 to TRBJ1-2; TRBD1 matches 7 bases. The CDR3 DNA reads as TGCAGCGGACGGGACAGAGGATATGGCTACACCTTC. This codes for CSGRDRGYGYTF.